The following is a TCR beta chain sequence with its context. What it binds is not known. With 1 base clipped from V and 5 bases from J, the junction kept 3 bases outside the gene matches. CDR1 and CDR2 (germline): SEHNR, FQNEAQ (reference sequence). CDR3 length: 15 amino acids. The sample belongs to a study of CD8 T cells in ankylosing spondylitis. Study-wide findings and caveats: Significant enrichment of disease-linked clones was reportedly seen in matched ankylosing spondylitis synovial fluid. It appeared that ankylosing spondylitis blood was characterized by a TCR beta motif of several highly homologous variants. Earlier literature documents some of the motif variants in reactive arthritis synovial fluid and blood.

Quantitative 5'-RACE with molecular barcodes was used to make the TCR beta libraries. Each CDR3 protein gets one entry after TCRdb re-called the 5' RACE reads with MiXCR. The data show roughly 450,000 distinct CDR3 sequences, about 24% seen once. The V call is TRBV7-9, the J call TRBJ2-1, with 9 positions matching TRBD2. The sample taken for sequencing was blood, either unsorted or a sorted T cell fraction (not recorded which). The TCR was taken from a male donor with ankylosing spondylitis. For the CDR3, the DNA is TGTGCCAGCAGCTTAGTCCTAGCGGGGAACAATGAGCAGTTCTTC. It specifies CASSLVLAGNNEQFF.